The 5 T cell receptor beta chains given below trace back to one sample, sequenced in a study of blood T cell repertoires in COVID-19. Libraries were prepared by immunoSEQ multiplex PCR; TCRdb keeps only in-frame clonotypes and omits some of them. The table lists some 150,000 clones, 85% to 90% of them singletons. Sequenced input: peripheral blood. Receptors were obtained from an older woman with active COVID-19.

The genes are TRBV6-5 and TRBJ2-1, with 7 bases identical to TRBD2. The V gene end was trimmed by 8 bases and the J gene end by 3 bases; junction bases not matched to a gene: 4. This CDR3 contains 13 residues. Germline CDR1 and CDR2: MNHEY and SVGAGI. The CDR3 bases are TGTGCCAGCGGACTAGAGAGCTACAATGAGCAGTTCTTC. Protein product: CASGLESYNEQFF.

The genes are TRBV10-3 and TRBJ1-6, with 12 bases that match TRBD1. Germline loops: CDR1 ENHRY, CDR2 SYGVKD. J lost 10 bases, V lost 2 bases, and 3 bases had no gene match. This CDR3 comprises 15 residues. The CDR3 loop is CAISEKGQGASPLHF. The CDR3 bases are TGTGCCATCAGTGAGAAGGGACAGGGGGCGTCACCCCTCCACTTT.

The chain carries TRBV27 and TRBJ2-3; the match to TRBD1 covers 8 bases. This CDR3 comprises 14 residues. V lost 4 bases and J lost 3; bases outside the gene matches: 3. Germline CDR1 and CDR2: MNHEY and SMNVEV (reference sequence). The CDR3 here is CASSSTGGTDTQYF. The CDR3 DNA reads TGTGCCAGCAGTTCAACAGGGGGAACAGATACGCAGTATTTT.

The CDR3 bases are TGTGCCAGCAGTTTATCAGGGGCGCAGGAAGCTTTCTTT. Translating gives CASSLSGAQEAFF. The rearrangement links TRBV27 to TRBJ1-1, with D tentatively TRBD1 (5 bases). Per the germline V gene, CDR1 is MNHEY and CDR2 is SMNVEV (reference sequence). Trimming took 0 bases from V and 8 from J, leaving 10 bases between them. This CDR3 spans 13 amino acids.

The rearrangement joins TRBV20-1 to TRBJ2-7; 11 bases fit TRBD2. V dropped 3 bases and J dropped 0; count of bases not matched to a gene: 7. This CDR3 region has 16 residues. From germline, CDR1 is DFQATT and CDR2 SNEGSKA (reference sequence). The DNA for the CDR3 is TGCAGTGCTAGTTCGCCGACTAGCGGGACCTCCTACGAGCAGTACTTC. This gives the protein CSASSPTSGTSYEQYF.